These 5 T cell receptor beta chains share one sample of origin, sequenced in a study of blood T cell repertoires in COVID-19. Repertoires were generated with immunoSEQ multiplex PCR, while TCRdb's copy carries only in-frame clones and drops some. The sample has over 200,000 clones; just over 85% are singletons. Sequences were obtained from PBMCs or T cells enriched from blood (not recorded which). These receptors were obtained from a man aged 18 to 29 who had recovered from COVID-19.

The chain joins TRBV6-5 to TRBJ1-2; D might be TRBD1 (6 bases). Germline lookup yields CDR1 MNHEY and CDR2 SVGAGI. The V end was cut by 0 bases, the J end by 2 bases, with 7 bases between. There are 14 residues in the CDR3. The CDR3 DNA reads as TGTGCCAGCAGTTACTCCCAGGGGAACTATGGCTACACCTTC. Protein product: CASSYSQGNYGYTF.

The chain recombines TRBV2 with TRBJ1-2; TRBD1 aligns across 11 bases. The germline V gene encodes CDR1 SNHLY and CDR2 FYNNEI. The CDR3 runs to 16 residues. J lost 6 bases, V lost 6 bases, and 12 bases had no gene match. The CDR3 spells CASRSGQGAKGHGYTF. In nucleotides, the CDR3 is TGTGCCAGCAGGTCAGGACAGGGGGCGAAAGGTCATGGCTACACCTTC.

The genes are TRBV2 and TRBJ1-3; weak D call: TRBD1 (5 bases). Trimming took 8 bases from V and 7 from J, leaving 21 bases between them. The CDR3 spans 15 residues. Germline loops: CDR1 SNHLY, CDR2 FYNNEI. The DNA of the CDR3 is TGTGCCAGCGGAACCGGACAATTGGCCGGCAACACCATATATTTT. Translating it yields CASGTGQLAGNTIYF.

The V gene is TRBV7-9, the J gene TRBJ1-2, with TRBD1 matching 10 bases. This CDR3 contains 16 residues. J gave up 4 bases and V 7 bases, and 12 bases lay outside the gene matches. Looked up from germline, CDR1 is SEHNR and CDR2 is FQNEAQ (reference sequence). CDR3: CASTKSSTGGFYGYTF. The CDR3 region has the DNA TGTGCCAGCACGAAATCGTCGACAGGGGGCTTCTATGGCTACACCTTC. Full variable domain (rest looked up from reference TRBV7-9 and TRBJ1-2): DTGVSQNPRHKITKRGQNVTFRCDPISEHNRLYWYRQTLGQGPEFLTYFQNEAQLEKSRLLSDRFSAERPKGSFSTLEIQRTEQGDSAMYLCASTKSSTGGFYGYTFGSGTRLTVV.

The J gene is TRBJ1-5, the V gene TRBV7-2, with D possibly TRBD1 on 6 matching bases. The CDR3 loop spans 13 amino acids. Germline values: CDR1 SGHTA, CDR2 FQGNSA. With 1 base removed from V and 6 bases from J, the gap between germline ends came to 7 bases. The CDR3 coding sequence is TGTGCCAGCAGCTTAGGACAGGTTCAGCCCCAGCATTTT. This sequence encodes CASSLGQVQPQHF.